The next 23 T cell receptor beta chains were all read from a single sample in a study of cytotoxic CD8 clonotypes in ibrutinib-treated CLL. Clones were sequenced by immunoSEQ multiplex PCR, and TCRdb holds only the in-frame ones, with some missing. Here the sample spans 150,000 to 200,000 clones, roughly 90% being singletons. This specimen consisted of PBMCs, obtained at disease progression, from a patient treated with ibrutinib. These receptors all come from a human donor with chronic lymphocytic leukemia.

The genes are TRBV29-1 and TRBJ2-5, with 14 bases identical to TRBD2. Trimming cost V 3 bases and J 4 bases; bases outside gene matches: 22. Germline values: CDR1 SQVTM, CDR2 ANQGSEA. The CDR3 is made up of 21 amino acids. CDR3 sequence reads: CSVDYERDIGLAGGGRETQYF. The CDR3 bases are TGCAGCGTTGATTATGAACGGGACATAGGACTAGCGGGAGGTGGGAGAGAGACCCAGTACTTC.

The chain joins TRBV9 to TRBJ2-3; D is undetermined. The CDR3 runs to 13 residues. Germline-derived CDR1 and CDR2 are SGDLS and YYNGEE. Between the trimmed V and J ends, which lost 3 bases and 0 bases, there was a span of 5 bases. CDR3 sequence: CASSAASTDTQYF. The CDR3 nucleotides read TGTGCCAGCAGCGCCGCTAGCACAGATACGCAGTATTTT.

The DNA of the CDR3 is TGTGCCAGCAGCTTAGTTGGTCAGGGTGGCTACACCTTC. This sequence encodes CASSLVGQGGYTF. J is TRBJ1-2 and V is TRBV7-2; the D gene is possibly TRBD1 (5 bases). The germline V gene has CDR1 SGHTA and CDR2 FQGNSA. V lost 1 base, J lost 7 bases, and 10 bases lay in between. This CDR3 has 13 amino acids.

The chain joins TRBV6-5 to TRBJ2-7; 10 positions match TRBD2. The CDR3 has 16 amino acids. Germline CDR1 reads MNHEY; CDR2 reads SVGAGI. V gave up 2 bases and J gave up 5 bases; unmatched junction bases: 9. The CDR3 coding sequence is TGTGCCAGCAGTTACACGGCTAGCGGGAGTTTCCACGAGCAGTACTTC. Its translation: CASSYTASGSFHEQYF.

The chain's CDR3 is CAISEAFENTDTQYF. The CDR3 nucleotides are TGTGCCATCAGTGAGGCCTTTGAGAACACAGATACGCAGTATTTT. The chain employs TRBV10-3 and TRBJ2-3, with D hard to call. This CDR3 has 15 residues. Trimming pared 2 bases from V and 2 bases from J, leaving 11 bases between. Germline V CDR1 and CDR2: ENHRY, SYGVKD.

The chain recombines TRBV21-1 with TRBJ2-6; the D call in the table, TRBD1, was not verified against the DNA. TRBV21-1 is classified as a pseudogene. The CDR3 runs to 18 residues. CDR3 amino acids: CASPDRRLGLSGANVLTF. The CDR3 coding sequence is TGTGCCAGCCCTGACAGGCGCCTCGGTTTAAGTGGGGCCAACGTCCTGACTTTC.

This clone was recorded once. V and J are TRBV29-1 and TRBJ2-1, with D unclear. Germline CDR1 reads SQVTM; CDR2 reads ANQGSEA. This CDR3 comprises 13 residues. The V gene lost 7 bases and the J gene lost 8 bases, with 18 bases spanning the gap. CDR3 sequence: CSADPSSNDEQFF. The CDR3 DNA is TGCAGCGCCGATCCATCCAGCAATGATGAGCAGTTCTTC.

This chain uses TRBV7-3 with TRBJ2-2; TRBD2 agrees at 7 bases. Germline values: CDR1 SGHTA, CDR2 FQGTGA. The ends lost 1 base at V and 5 bases at J; junction bases unmatched: 10. The CDR3 is 17 amino acids. The CDR3 DNA reads TGTGCCAGCAGCTTAAGGTCTTCCGGACTAGGGACCGGGGAGCTGTTTTTT. It encodes CASSLRSSGLGTGELFF. Full variable domain (remainder filled in from reference TRBV7-3 and TRBJ2-2): GAGVSQTPSNKVTEKGKYVELRCDPISGHTALYWYRQSLGQGPEFLIYFQGTGAADDSGLPNDRFFAVRPEGSVSTLKIQRTERGDSAVYLCASSLRSSGLGTGELFFGEGSRLTVL.

The chain recombines TRBV2 with TRBJ1-2; D gene ambiguous. Looked up from germline, CDR1 is SNHLY and CDR2 is FYNNEI. V was trimmed by 9 bases and J by 4 bases, leaving 15 bases between them. CDR3 size: 13 residues. The CDR3, as DNA: TGTGCCAGGCGCCCGGCAGGTCTCTATGGCTACACCTTC. Protein: CARRPAGLYGYTF.

The chain has TRBV12-1 and TRBJ1-1. TRBV12-1 is listed as a pseudogene. The CDR3 spans 15 residues. The CDR3 region has the DNA TGTGCCAGCAGCTGGCATGGACTGAAGAACACTGAAGCTTTCTTT. This codes for CASSWHGLKNTEAFF.

The chain carries TRBV28 and TRBJ2-5; 9 positions agree with TRBD1. Germline loops: CDR1 MDHEN, CDR2 SYDVKM. The CDR3 sequence is 14 residues long. With 6 bases clipped from V and 5 bases from J, the junction kept 7 bases outside the gene matches. CDR3 nucleotides: TGTGCCAGCAGCTACCGGGACAGGGTGGAGACCCAGTACTTC. This codes for CASSYRDRVETQYF.

V gene TRBV6-6 combines with J gene TRBJ2-7; TRBD2 agrees at 14 bases. The V gene's germline CDR1 is MNHNY and CDR2 SVGAGI (reference sequence). This CDR3 has 15 amino acids. Germline trimming cut 6 bases from V and 1 base from J; bases unmatched to any gene: 2. The CDR3 here is CASRGTSGSSYEQYF. CDR3 DNA sequence: TGTGCCAGCAGGGGGACTAGCGGGAGTTCCTACGAGCAGTACTTC.

The CDR3 protein is CAWSTNPVGQPNTEAFF. DNA of the CDR3: TGTGCCTGGAGTACTAATCCTGTGGGACAGCCAAACACTGAAGCTTTCTTT. The chain uses TRBV30 and TRBJ1-1; TRBD1 matches at 7 bases. J was trimmed by 2 bases and V by 2 bases; bases with no gene match: 14. Germline V CDR1 and CDR2: GTSNPN, SVGIG (reference sequence). CDR3 length equals 17 residues.

The V and J genes are TRBV6-6 and TRBJ2-2; perhaps TRBD2 as D (6 bases). The CDR3 has 14 residues. The V end was cut by 7 bases, the J end by 2 bases, with 11 bases between. In germline, CDR1 is MNHNY, CDR2 SVGAGI (reference sequence). CDR3 amino acids: CASIRSGNTGELFF. CDR3 in DNA: TGTGCCAGCATCCGTAGCGGAAACACCGGGGAGCTGTTTTTT.

This chain joins TRBV9 and TRBJ2-1; D could derive from TRBD1 or TRBD2 (5 bases each). Germline V CDR1 and CDR2: SGDLS, YYNGEE. V was pared by 0 bases and J by 1 base, with 8 bases between. The length of the CDR3 is 15 residues. The CDR3 sequence is CASSVEGTSYNEQFF. In nucleotides, the CDR3 is TGTGCCAGCAGCGTAGAAGGGACGTCCTACAATGAGCAGTTCTTC.

The rearrangement links TRBV7-8 to TRBJ1-5; D call uncertain. The CDR3 sequence is 13 residues long. The V end was cut by 1 base, the J end by 4 bases, with 5 bases between. CDR1 and CDR2 from the germline V gene are SGHVS and FQNEAQ. The CDR3 region is CASSLEANQPQHF. The DNA for the CDR3 is TGTGCCAGCAGCTTAGAGGCAAATCAGCCCCAGCATTTT.

The rearrangement links TRBV5-8 to TRBJ1-5; D might be TRBD1 (5 bases). Germline V gene lookup returns CDR1 SGHTS and CDR2 YDEGEE. This CDR3 comprises 15 residues. The V gene lost 1 base and the J gene lost 4 bases, with 12 bases spanning the gap. In nucleotides, the CDR3 is TGTGCCAGCAGCTTGTGGGCAGGGAATAATCAGCCCCAGCATTTT. Its protein is CASSLWAGNNQPQHF. The full variable domain, with the rest looked up from reference TRBV5-8 and TRBJ1-5, is EAGVTQSPTHLIKTRGQQATLRCSPISGHTSVYWYQQALGLGLQFLLWYDEGEERNRGNFPPRFSGRQFPNYSSELNVNALELEDSALYLCASSLWAGNNQPQHFGDGTRLSIL.

This chain joins TRBV7-2 and TRBJ2-5, with D tentatively TRBD2 (6 bases). Between the trimmed V and J ends, which lost 5 bases and 2 bases, there was a span of 9 bases. CDR1 and CDR2 (germline): SGHTA, FQGNSA. The CDR3 consists of 13 residues. The CDR3 region has the DNA TGTGCCAGCAGCGGGAGGCCGCAAGAGACCCAGTACTTC. It is translated as CASSGRPQETQYF.

This clone was seen a few times. The genes are TRBV7-2 and TRBJ1-2; unclear D gene. Per the germline V gene, CDR1 is SGHTA and CDR2 is FQGNSA. V lost 1 base, J lost 5 bases, and 8 bases lay in between. The CDR3 spans 13 residues. CDR3 sequence reads: CASSLEGGYGYTF. In nucleotides, the CDR3 is TGTGCCAGCAGCTTAGAGGGAGGTTATGGCTACACCTTC.

V is TRBV18 and J is TRBJ2-5; weak D call: TRBD1 (6 bases). Looked up from germline, CDR1 is KGHSH and CDR2 is LQKENI. V was trimmed by 3 bases and J by 5 bases, leaving 16 bases between them. The CDR3 has 15 amino acids. This CDR3 is CASSPKPQGQETQYF. CDR3 in DNA: TGTGCCAGCTCACCTAAACCACAGGGTCAGGAGACCCAGTACTTC.

This clone was seen more than once but under ten times. J is TRBJ1-2 and V is TRBV7-9; TRBD1 is a possible D gene (6 bases). CDR1 is SEHNR and CDR2 is FQNEAQ in the germline V gene (reference sequence). V was cut by 5 bases and J by 6 bases, with 10 bases left in between. This CDR3 is built from 12 residues. CDR3 loop: CASSNYRDGYTF. CDR3 sequence (DNA): TGTGCCAGCAGCAACTACAGGGATGGCTACACCTTC.

The rearrangement joins TRBV7-3 to TRBJ2-1; no clear D gene. Germline CDR1 and CDR2: SGHTA and FQGTGA. The CDR3 loop spans 15 amino acids. V was trimmed by 4 bases and J by 9 bases, leaving 19 bases between them. Here the CDR3 reads CASSSHTQRSGEQFF. The CDR3 DNA reads TGTGCCAGCAGCTCACACACACAGAGGTCAGGTGAGCAGTTCTTC.

This chain joins TRBV29-1 and TRBJ2-2; 10 bases fit TRBD1. Losses at the gene ends were 6 bases for V and 7 bases for J; bases not matched to a gene: 5. Germline-derived CDR1 and CDR2 are SQVTM and ANQGSEA. This CDR3 is 13 amino acids long. The CDR3 region is CSVAGTGVGELFF. CDR3 sequence (DNA): TGCAGCGTAGCTGGGACAGGGGTCGGGGAGCTGTTTTTT.